This T cell receptor (beta chain) stems from a study of T cell changes during pregnancy in multiple sclerosis. TCRdb's table, derived via immunoSEQ multiplex PCR, lists solely in-frame clones and lacks some. Seen here are 100,000 or so clones, almost 95% observed once, and the top ten hold 0.7% to 0.9%. This specimen was peripheral blood, taken before pregnancy. This clonotype originated in a female donor with multiple sclerosis, enrolled in a pregnancy study.

The CDR3 DNA reads as TGTGCCAGCAGCTTAGGTCTTGGGGAGGGCACTGAAGCTTTCTTT. This encodes CASSLGLGEGTEAFF. The chain combines TRBV7-9 with TRBJ1-1; D unclear. CDR1 is SEHNR, CDR2 FQNEAQ, per germline (reference sequence). Trimming took off 1 base at V and 4 bases at J, with 13 bases between the two ends. CDR3 length: 15 residues.